There are a few counts of the clone carrying this TCR beta chain. Its specificity is unknown. The CDR3 consists of 16 residues. The germline gives CDR1 SGHTA, CDR2 FQGNSA. The V segment lost 4 bases and the J segment 4 bases; nucleotides outside the gene matches: 5. The sample is drawn from a study of blood T cells in healthy people across ages. Regarding the study as a whole: Aged donors had fewer naive CD4+ cells and lower diversity than long-lived donors.

Peripheral blood from each donor was collected in a volume of roughly 9.2 milliliters. It was with a sample-barcoded 5' primer and a J-beta primer mix that a second PCR of about 7 to 12 cycles was run. One entry per CDR3 protein results from TCRdb running MiXCR on the 5' RACE reads. In the table there are just under 550,000 distinct CDR3 sequences, about 24% of which are singletons. This sample was also put to use in a study of T cells of mothers and their children. That paper adds: Donors comprised three healthy Caucasian mothers plus their six children. Clones that were microchimeric and persistent were not detected among T cells.

The genes are TRBV7-2 and TRBJ2-3; TRBD2 aligns across 13 bases. The specimen sequenced was blood. The sequence was collected from a boy under 18 in good health. The chain's CDR3 is CASSSGLAGDADTQYF. The DNA of the CDR3 is TGTGCCAGCAGCTCCGGACTAGCGGGAGATGCAGATACGCAGTATTTT.